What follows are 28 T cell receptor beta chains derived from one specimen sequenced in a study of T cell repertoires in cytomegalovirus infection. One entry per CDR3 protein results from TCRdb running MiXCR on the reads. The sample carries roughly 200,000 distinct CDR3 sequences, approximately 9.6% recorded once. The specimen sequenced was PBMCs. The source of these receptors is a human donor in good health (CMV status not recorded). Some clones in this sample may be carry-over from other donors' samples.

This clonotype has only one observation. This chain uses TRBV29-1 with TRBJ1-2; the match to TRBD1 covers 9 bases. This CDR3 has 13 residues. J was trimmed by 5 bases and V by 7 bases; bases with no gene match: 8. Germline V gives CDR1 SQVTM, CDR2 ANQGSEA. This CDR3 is CSARTGVEYGYTF. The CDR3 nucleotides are TGCAGCGCTAGGACAGGGGTTGAGTATGGCTACACCTTC.

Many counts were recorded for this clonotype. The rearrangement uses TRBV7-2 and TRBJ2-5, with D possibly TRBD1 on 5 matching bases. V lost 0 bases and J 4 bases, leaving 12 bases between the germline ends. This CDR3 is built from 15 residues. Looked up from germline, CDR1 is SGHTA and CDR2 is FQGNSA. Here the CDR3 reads CASSLASGLAETQYF. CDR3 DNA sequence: TGTGCCAGCAGCTTAGCCTCAGGGTTAGCAGAGACCCAGTACTTC.

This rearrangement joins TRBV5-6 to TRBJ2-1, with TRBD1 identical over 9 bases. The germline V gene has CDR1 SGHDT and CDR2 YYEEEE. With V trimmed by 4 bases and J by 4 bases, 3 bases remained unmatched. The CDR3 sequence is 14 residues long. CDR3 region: CASSKTGGYNEQFF. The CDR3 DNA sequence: TGTGCCAGCAGCAAGACAGGGGGATACAATGAGCAGTTCTTC.

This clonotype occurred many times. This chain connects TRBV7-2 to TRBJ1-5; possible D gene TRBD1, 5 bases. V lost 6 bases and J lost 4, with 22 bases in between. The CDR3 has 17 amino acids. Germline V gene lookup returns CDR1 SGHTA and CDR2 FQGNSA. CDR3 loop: CASSSRERGGLNQPQHF. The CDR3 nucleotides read TGTGCCAGCAGTTCCAGGGAAAGAGGCGGGTTAAATCAGCCCCAGCATTTT.

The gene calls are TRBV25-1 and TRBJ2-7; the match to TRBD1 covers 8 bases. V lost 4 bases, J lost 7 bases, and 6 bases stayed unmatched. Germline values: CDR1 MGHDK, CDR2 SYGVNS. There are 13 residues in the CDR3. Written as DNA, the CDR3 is TGTGCCAGCAGTGTGGGGACAGGAGGGGAGCAGTACTTC. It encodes CASSVGTGGEQYF.

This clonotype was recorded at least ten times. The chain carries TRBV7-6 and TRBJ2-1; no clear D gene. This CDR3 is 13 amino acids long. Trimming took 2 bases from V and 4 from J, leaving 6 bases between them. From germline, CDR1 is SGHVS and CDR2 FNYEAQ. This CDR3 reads CASSLSQYNEQFF. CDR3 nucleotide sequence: TGTGCCAGCAGCTTATCTCAGTACAATGAGCAGTTCTTC.

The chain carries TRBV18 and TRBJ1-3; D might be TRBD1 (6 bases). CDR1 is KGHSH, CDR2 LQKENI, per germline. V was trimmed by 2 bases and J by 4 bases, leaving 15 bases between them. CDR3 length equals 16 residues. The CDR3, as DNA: TGTGCCAGCTCACCAATCGGACAGCTCGGGGGAAACACCATATATTTT. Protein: CASSPIGQLGGNTIYF.

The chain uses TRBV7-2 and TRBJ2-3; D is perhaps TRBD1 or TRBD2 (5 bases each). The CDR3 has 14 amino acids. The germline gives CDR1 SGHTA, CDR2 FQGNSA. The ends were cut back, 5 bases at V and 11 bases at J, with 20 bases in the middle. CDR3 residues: CASSADWGTDRQYF. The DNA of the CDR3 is TGTGCCAGCAGCGCGGACTGGGGCACAGATCGGCAGTATTTT.

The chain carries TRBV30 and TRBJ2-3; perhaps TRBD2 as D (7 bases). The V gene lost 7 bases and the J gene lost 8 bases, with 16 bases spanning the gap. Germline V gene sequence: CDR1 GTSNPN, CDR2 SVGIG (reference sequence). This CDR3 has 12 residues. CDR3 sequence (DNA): TGTGCCTCATCTAGGGGGGGGGTTACGCAGTATTTT. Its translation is CASSRGGVTQYF. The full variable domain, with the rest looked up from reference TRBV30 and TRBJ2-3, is SQTIHQWPATLVQPVGSPLSLECTVEGTSNPNLYWYRQAAGRGLQLLFYSVGIGQISSEVPQNLSASRPQDRQFILSSKKLLLSDSGFYLCASSRGGVTQYFGPGTRLTVL.

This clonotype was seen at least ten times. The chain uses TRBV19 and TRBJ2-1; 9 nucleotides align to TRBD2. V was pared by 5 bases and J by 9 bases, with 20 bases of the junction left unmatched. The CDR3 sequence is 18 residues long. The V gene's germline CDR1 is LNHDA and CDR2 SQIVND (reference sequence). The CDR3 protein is CASSGVAGGRWTYGEQFF. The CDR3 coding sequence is TGTGCCAGTAGTGGTGTGGCGGGAGGGCGGTGGACCTACGGTGAGCAGTTCTTC.

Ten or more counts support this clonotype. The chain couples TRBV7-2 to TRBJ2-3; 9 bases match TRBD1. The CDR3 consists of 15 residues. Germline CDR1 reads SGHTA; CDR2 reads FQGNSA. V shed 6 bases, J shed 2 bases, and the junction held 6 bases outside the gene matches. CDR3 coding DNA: TGTGCCAGCAGTCGGACAGGGGTATTCACAGATACGCAGTATTTT. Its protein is CASSRTGVFTDTQYF.

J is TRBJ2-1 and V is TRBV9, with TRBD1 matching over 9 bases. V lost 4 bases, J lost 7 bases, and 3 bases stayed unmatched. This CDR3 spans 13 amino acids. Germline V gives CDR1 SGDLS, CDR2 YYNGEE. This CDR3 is CASSLGTGNEQFF. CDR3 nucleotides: TGTGCCAGCAGCCTAGGGACAGGGAATGAGCAGTTCTTC.

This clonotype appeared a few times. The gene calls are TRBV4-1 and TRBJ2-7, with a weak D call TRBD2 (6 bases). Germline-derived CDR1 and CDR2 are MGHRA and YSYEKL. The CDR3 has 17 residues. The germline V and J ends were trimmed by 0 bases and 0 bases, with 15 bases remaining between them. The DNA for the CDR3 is TGCGCCAGCAGCCAAGAGACTGGAGGGCGGATCTCCTACGAGCAGTACTTC. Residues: CASSQETGGRISYEQYF.

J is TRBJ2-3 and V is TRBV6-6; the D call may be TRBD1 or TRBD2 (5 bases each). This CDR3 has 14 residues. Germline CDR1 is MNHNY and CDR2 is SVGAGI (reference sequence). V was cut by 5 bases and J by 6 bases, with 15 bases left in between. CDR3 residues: CASSRDPSGDTQYF. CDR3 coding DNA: TGTGCCAGCAGTAGGGACCCCTCCGGGGATACGCAGTATTTT.

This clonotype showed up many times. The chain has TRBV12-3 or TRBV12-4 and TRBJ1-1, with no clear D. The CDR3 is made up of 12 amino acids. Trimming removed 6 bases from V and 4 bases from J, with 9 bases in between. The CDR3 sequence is CASRVGSTEAFF. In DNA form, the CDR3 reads TGTGCCAGCAGGGTGGGTAGCACTGAAGCTTTCTTT.

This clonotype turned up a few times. Here the CDR3 DNA reads TGTGCCTGGAGTGCCCCGGGACAGGGAAATGAAAAACTGTTTTTT. Its protein product is CAWSAPGQGNEKLFF. The rearrangement joins TRBV30 to TRBJ1-4, with 9 bases fitting TRBD1. This CDR3 is built from 15 residues. After removal of 1 base from V and 5 bases from J, the junction contained 5 bases not matched to a gene. Germline V gives CDR1 GTSNPN, CDR2 SVGIG (reference sequence).

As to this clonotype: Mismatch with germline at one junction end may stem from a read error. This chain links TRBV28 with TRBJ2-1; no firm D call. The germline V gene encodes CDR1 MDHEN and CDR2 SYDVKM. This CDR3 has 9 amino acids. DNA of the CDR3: TGCGCCAGGCCCAATGAGCAGTTCTTC. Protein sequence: CARPNEQFF.

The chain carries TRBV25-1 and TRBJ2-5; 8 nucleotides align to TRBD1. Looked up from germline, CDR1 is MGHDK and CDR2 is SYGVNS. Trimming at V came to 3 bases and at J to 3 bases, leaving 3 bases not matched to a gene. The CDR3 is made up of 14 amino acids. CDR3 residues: CASSDPTGEETQYF. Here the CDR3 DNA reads TGTGCCAGCAGTGACCCGACAGGGGAAGAGACCCAGTACTTC.

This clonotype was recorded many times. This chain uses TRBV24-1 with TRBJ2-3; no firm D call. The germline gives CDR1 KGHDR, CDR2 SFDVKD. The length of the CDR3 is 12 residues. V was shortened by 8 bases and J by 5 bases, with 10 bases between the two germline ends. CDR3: CATTSLGDTQYF. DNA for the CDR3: TGTGCCACCACCTCCCTAGGAGATACGCAGTATTTT.

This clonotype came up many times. CDR3 loop: CASPSGRVGTDTQYF. The DNA for the CDR3 is TGTGCCAGCCCTAGCGGGAGGGTGGGTACAGATACGCAGTATTTT. This chain connects TRBV7-2 to TRBJ2-3; TRBD2 matches 12 bases. The CDR3 is made up of 15 amino acids. Germline CDR1 reads SGHTA; CDR2 reads FQGNSA. J lost 3 bases, V lost 8 bases, and 6 bases had no gene match.

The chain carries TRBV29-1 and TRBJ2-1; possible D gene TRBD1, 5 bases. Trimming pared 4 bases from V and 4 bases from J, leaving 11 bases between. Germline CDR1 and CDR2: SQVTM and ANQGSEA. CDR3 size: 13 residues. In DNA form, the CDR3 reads TGCAGCGTTGCAGGCAGGGAATACAATGAGCAGTTCTTC. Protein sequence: CSVAGREYNEQFF.

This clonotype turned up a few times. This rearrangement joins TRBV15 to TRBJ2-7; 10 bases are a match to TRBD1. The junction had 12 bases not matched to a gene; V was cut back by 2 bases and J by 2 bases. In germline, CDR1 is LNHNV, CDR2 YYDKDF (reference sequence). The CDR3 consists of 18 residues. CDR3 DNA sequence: TGTGCCACCAGCAGAAATCCCCTGGGACAGGGGCTCCCCTACGAGCAGTACTTC. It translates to CATSRNPLGQGLPYEQYF.

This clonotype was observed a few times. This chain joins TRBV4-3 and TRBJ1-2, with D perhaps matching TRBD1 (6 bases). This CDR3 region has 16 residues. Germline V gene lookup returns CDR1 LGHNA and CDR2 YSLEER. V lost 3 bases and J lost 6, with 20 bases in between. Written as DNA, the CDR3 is TGCGCCAGCAGCCAGGGGGCGGCCGGGAGTTGGCATGGCTACACCTTC. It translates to CASSQGAAGSWHGYTF.

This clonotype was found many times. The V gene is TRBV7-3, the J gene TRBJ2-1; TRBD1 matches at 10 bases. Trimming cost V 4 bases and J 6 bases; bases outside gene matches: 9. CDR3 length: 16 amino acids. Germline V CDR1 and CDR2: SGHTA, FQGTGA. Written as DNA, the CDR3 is TGTGCCAGCAGCTCCCTGACAGGGGGCGCATCCAATGAGCAGTTCTTC. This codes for CASSSLTGGASNEQFF.

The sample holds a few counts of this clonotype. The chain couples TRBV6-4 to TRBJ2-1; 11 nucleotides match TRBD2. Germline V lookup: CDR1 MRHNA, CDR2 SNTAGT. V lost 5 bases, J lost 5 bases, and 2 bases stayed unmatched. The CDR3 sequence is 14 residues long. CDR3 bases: TGTGCCAGCAGTAGACTAGCGGGACACAATGAGCAGTTCTTC. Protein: CASSRLAGHNEQFF.

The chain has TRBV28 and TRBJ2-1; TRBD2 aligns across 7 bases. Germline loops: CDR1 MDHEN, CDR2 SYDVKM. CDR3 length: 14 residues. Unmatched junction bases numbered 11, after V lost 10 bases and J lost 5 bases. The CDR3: CATRGVAGHNEQFF. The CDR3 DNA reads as TGTGCCACCCGCGGAGTAGCGGGCCACAATGAGCAGTTCTTC.

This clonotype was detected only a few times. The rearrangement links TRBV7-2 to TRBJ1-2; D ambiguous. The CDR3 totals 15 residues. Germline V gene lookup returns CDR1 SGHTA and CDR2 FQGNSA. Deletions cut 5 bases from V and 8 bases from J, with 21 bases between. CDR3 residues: CASSPEGTAFWGYTF. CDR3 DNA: TGTGCCAGCAGCCCTGAGGGAACAGCCTTTTGGGGCTACACCTTC.

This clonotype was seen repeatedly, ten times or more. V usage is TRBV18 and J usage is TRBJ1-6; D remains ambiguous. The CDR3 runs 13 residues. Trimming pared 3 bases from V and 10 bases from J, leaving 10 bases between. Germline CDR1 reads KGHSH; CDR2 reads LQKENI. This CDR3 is CASSPGETSPLHF. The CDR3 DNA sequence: TGTGCCAGCTCACCCGGGGAAACCTCACCCCTCCACTTT.